One sample yielded the 7 T cell receptor beta chains listed below, sequenced in a study of blood T cell repertoires in COVID-19. Produced via immunoSEQ multiplex PCR; TCRdb's table is partial and in-frame only. The data contain roughly 320,000 clones, about 82% of them singletons. Input material: peripheral blood. The receptors derive from a human donor in a cohort sampled during active COVID-19.

The chain carries TRBV4-1 and TRBJ2-5, with D possibly matching TRBD2 (7 bases). Trimming took 0 bases from V and 9 from J, leaving 20 bases between them. The CDR3 sequence is 16 residues long. Per germline, CDR1 MGHRA and CDR2 YSYEKL. DNA of the CDR3: TGCGCCAGCAGCCAAGAAGTTGGGGGGGCCAAGGGTTCCCAGTACTTC. Amino acids: CASSQEVGGAKGSQYF.

The V call is TRBV6-5, the J call TRBJ1-6, with a tentative D call TRBD1 (6 bases). Germline CDR1 is MNHEY and CDR2 is SVGAGI. The CDR3 consists of 14 residues. V lost 0 bases to trimming and J lost 8 bases, with 8 bases between them. The CDR3: CASSYSGGHSPLHF. The DNA for the CDR3 is TGTGCCAGCAGTTACTCGGGGGGGCATTCACCCCTCCACTTT.

The chain uses TRBV6-5 and TRBJ2-7; D is uncertain. The CDR3 extends over 11 amino acids. V lost 6 bases and J lost 3, with 6 bases in between. Germline values: CDR1 MNHEY, CDR2 SVGAGI. For the CDR3, the DNA is TGTGCCAGCAGCCTAGGCTACGAGCAGTACTTC. It specifies CASSLGYEQYF.

The CDR3 DNA follows: TGTGCCAGCTCAACGATGCGAGGGGGGGCAGATACGCAGTATTTT. It translates to CASSTMRGGADTQYF. The chain is built from TRBV18 and TRBJ2-3, with D perhaps TRBD2 (7 bases). Germline V gives CDR1 KGHSH, CDR2 LQKENI. Trimming cost V 5 bases and J 4 bases, with 16 bases left between them. This CDR3 comprises 15 residues. Based on the CDR3 plus reference TRBV18 and TRBJ2-3, the full variable domain is NAGVMQNPRHLVRRRGQEARLRCSPMKGHSHVYWYRQLPEEGLKFMVYLQKENIIDESGMPKERFSAEFPKEGPSILRIQQVVRGDSAAYFCASSTMRGGADTQYFGPGTRLTVL.

V gene TRBV6-5 combines with J gene TRBJ2-7; tentative D call: TRBD1 (5 bases). With 6 bases removed from V and 5 bases from J, the gap between germline ends came to 20 bases. Germline CDR1 is MNHEY and CDR2 is SVGAGI. This CDR3 contains 15 residues. The CDR3 loop is CASRPGLTAFHEQYF. In DNA form, the CDR3 reads TGTGCCAGCAGGCCAGGGTTGACGGCGTTCCACGAGCAGTACTTC.

The chain employs TRBV7-9 and TRBJ2-3; perhaps TRBD1 as D (5 bases). Germline V gene sequence: CDR1 SEHNR, CDR2 FQNEAQ (reference sequence). The CDR3 loop spans 16 amino acids. Deletions cut 1 base from V and 3 bases from J, with 14 bases between. In DNA form, the CDR3 reads TGTGCCAGCAGCTTAGGGACGACAGTGGTGACAGATACGCAGTATTTT. This sequence encodes CASSLGTTVVTDTQYF.

V gene TRBV2 combines with J gene TRBJ2-3; D uncertain. V was trimmed by 6 bases and J by 1 base, leaving 11 bases between them. Germline V gene sequence: CDR1 SNHLY, CDR2 FYNNEI. The CDR3 runs to 14 residues. The CDR3 DNA reads TGTGCCAGCAGCCAGACTTACGGCACAGATACGCAGTATTTT. It is translated as CASSQTYGTDTQYF.